This T cell receptor (beta chain) was recovered during a study of blood T cell repertoires in COVID-19. Overall study context: Sites across the United States, Italy and Spain contributed samples from acute and convalescent COVID-19.

In the original workflow: The assay estimated nucleated cells by amplifying reference gene primers. The repertoire was sequenced with immunoSEQ multiplex PCR; TCRdb's copy has only in-frame clones and lacks some. For V, J and clone size, that table is used; D and trimming come from the DNA. This sample has fewer than 250,000 clones, with around 90% found just once. Trimming stripped 1 base from V and 2 bases from J, with 9 bases between. CDR1 is MNHEY, CDR2 SMNVEV, per germline (reference sequence). The length of the CDR3 is 14 residues. Enrolled through a virtual design, the participants were between 18 and 89 years of age and came from under 25 US areas. Cohort placement rested on clinical history that participants reported themselves.

This TCR came from a man aged 30 to 39 in a cohort exposed to, infected with or recovered from COVID-19 (not recorded which). The chain has TRBV27 and TRBJ2-7; the D is unclear. Material: PBMCs or T cells enriched from blood (not recorded which). CDR3 DNA sequence: TGTGCCAGCAGTTTATTCACTGGTGCCTACGAGCAGTACTTC. Translating it yields CASSLFTGAYEQYF.